A selection of T cell receptor beta chains follows, all from one sample in a study of T cell repertoires in cytomegalovirus infection. Antigens of these TCRs are unknown. MiXCR, applied by TCRdb to the reads, yields one record per CDR3 protein. The table has hundreds of thousands of distinct CDR3 sequences, 33% seen once. Here the sequenced sample was cultured PBMCs, taken from culture after CMV antigen stimulation. The receptors come from a human donor in good health (CMV status not recorded). Some clones in this sample may be carry-over from other donors' samples. The CDR3 runs from the conserved cysteine through the conserved F or W. A D gene is named only where the DNA matches it firmly. Rows give clone size only sometimes, using once, few, many, or a class for an expanded clone.

>TRBV27|TRBJ2-3|NA|few
TGTGCTCCGAGTCTCGCCACAGATACGCAGTATTTT
CAPSLATDTQYF
>TRBV28|TRBJ1-4|NA|once
TGTGCCAGCAGTTTACCACAGGGTACTTTGTTTTTT
CASSLPQGTLFF
>TRBV24-1|TRBJ2-5|NA|NA
TGTGCCACCAGTGATAATGGGGGGCTGACCTCCGAGACCCAGTACTTC
CATSDNGGLTSETQYF
>TRBV5-1|TRBJ2-3|NA|NA
TGCGCCAGCAGCTTGGCGGGTGAAGAGGATACGCAGTATTTT
CASSLAGEEDTQYF
>TRBV3-1|TRBJ2-5|TRBD2|few
TGTGCCACCCTCGATAGCGGGGGGGAAGAGACCCAGTACTTC
CATLDSGGEETQYF
>TRBV7-7|TRBJ1-1|NA|few
TGTGCCAGCAGCTTCTCAACTTACACTGAAGCTTTCTTT
CASSFSTYTEAFF
>TRBV12-3/TRBV12-4|TRBJ2-5|NA|few
TGTGCCAGCAGTTTTATAAACGATCTAGGGGCCCAGTACTTC
CASSFINDLGAQYF
>TRBV12-3/TRBV12-4|TRBJ1-1|NA|few
TGTGCCAGCAGTCCCTATCAGGGATTTTACACTGAAGCTTTCTTT
CASSPYQGFYTEAFF
>TRBV7-9|TRBJ2-1|TRBD2|NA
TGTGCCAGCAGCCGAAGCGGGAGGGCCTCGGATGAGCAGTTCTTC
CASSRSGRASDEQFF
>TRBV7-9|TRBJ1-2|NA|many
TGTGCCAGCAGTCATGCTCTGGCCAGAAATGGCTACACCTTC
CASSHALARNGYTF
>TRBV4-1|TRBJ2-1|NA|NA
TGCGCCAGCAGCCAAGTATCTGCGGGGTTCTCATACAATGAGCAGTTCTTC
CASSQVSAGFSYNEQFF